Presented here are 16 T cell receptor beta chains from one specimen sequenced in a study of radiotherapy plus CTLA-4 blockade in lung cancer. Sequencing used immunoSEQ multiplex PCR; TCRdb keeps in-frame clones, though not all of them. Of roughly 120,000 clones in the sample, roughly 86% were seen once. The sequencing used peripheral blood, collected from a patient treated with radiotherapy plus ipilimumab. Receptors originate from a human donor with non-small cell lung cancer that progressed on radiotherapy plus ipilimumab. Some clones in this sample may be carry-over from other donors' samples.

The rearrangement uses TRBV7-3 and TRBJ1-2, with D hard to call. The V gene lost 0 bases and the J gene lost 2 bases, with 10 bases spanning the gap. Germline CDR1 and CDR2: SGHTA and FQGTGA. CDR3 length: 15 amino acids. In DNA form, the CDR3 reads TGTGCCAGCAGCTTAACGGGGAACGGGAACTATGGCTACACCTTC. This gives the protein CASSLTGNGNYGYTF.

V gene TRBV15 combines with J gene TRBJ2-5; D ambiguous. Deletions cut 0 bases from V and 2 bases from J, with 7 bases between. Germline CDR1 and CDR2: LNHNV and YYDKDF (reference sequence). The CDR3 runs to 14 residues. CDR3 DNA: TGTGCCACCAGCAGAGATCGGGCGCAAGAGACCCAGTACTTC. Translating gives CATSRDRAQETQYF.

V usage is TRBV5-4 and J usage is TRBJ2-5, with 7 bases matching TRBD1. Trimming cost V 4 bases and J 5 bases; bases outside gene matches: 8. In germline, CDR1 is SGHNT, CDR2 YYREEE (reference sequence). This CDR3 spans 14 amino acids. CDR3 amino acids: CASSPRQGGETQYF. The CDR3 nucleotides are TGTGCCAGCAGCCCACGACAGGGTGGGGAGACCCAGTACTTC.

This clone was recorded once. CDR3 sequence: CASSHATTGAGTEAFF. CDR3 coding DNA: TGTGCCAGCTCACACGCGACCACAGGGGCAGGCACTGAAGCTTTCTTT. The chain employs TRBV18 and TRBJ1-1; 7 positions match TRBD1. Germline V lookup: CDR1 KGHSH, CDR2 LQKENI. The CDR3 spans 16 residues. The V gene end was trimmed by 4 bases and the J gene end by 4 bases; junction bases not matched to a gene: 12. Supplemented by reference TRBV18 and TRBJ1-1, the full variable domain reads NAGVMQNPRHLVRRRGQEARLRCSPMKGHSHVYWYRQLPEEGLKFMVYLQKENIIDESGMPKERFSAEFPKEGPSILRIQQVVRGDSAAYFCASSHATTGAGTEAFFGQGTRLTVV.

The CDR3 spells CASSLVWTGGQETQYF. CDR3 in DNA: TGTGCCAGCAGCTTAGTTTGGACAGGGGGCCAAGAGACCCAGTACTTC. The gene calls are TRBV7-2 and TRBJ2-5, with 10 nucleotides matching TRBD1. CDR3 length: 16 residues. V gave up 1 base and J gave up 1 base; unmatched junction bases: 3. Looked up from germline, CDR1 is SGHTA and CDR2 is FQGNSA.

This chain joins TRBV29-1 and TRBJ2-5, with a weak D call TRBD1 (6 bases). The germline V and J ends were trimmed by 2 bases and 3 bases, with 10 bases remaining between them. Per the germline V gene, CDR1 is SQVTM and CDR2 is ANQGSEA. The CDR3 has 13 residues. In DNA form, the CDR3 reads TGCAGCGTTGAACTAACAGGGAAAGAGACCCAGTACTTC. This codes for CSVELTGKETQYF.

The V call is TRBV18, the J call TRBJ2-7; D perhaps matches TRBD1 (5 bases). CDR1 and CDR2 from the germline V gene are KGHSH and LQKENI. The V and J ends lost 3 bases and 3 bases respectively, with 15 bases between them. The CDR3 spans 15 residues. This CDR3 is CASSPTAAGLYEQYF. The CDR3 DNA is TGTGCCAGCTCACCGACTGCAGCAGGGCTCTACGAGCAGTACTTC.

In this sample, this clone turned up once. This chain joins TRBV7-2 and TRBJ1-2; TRBD1 might be the D (5 bases). With 0 bases removed from V and 8 bases from J, the gap between germline ends came to 13 bases. The length of the CDR3 is 14 residues. CDR1 and CDR2 from the germline V gene are SGHTA and FQGNSA. CDR3 in amino acids: CASSLAGVSSGYTF. The CDR3 DNA is TGTGCCAGCAGCTTAGCAGGGGTGTCCTCCGGCTACACCTTC.

The chain has TRBV5-1 and TRBJ2-3; 9 bases line up with TRBD1. V trimming: 4 bases; J trimming: 0 bases; junction bases outside the gene matches: 6. CDR1 and CDR2 from the germline V gene are SGHRS and YFSETQ. The CDR3 covers 16 residues. CDR3 coding DNA: TGCGCCAGCAGCCGCGGGGACAGGGTTAGCACAGATACGCAGTATTTT. Its translation is CASSRGDRVSTDTQYF.

The gene calls are TRBV4-2 and TRBJ2-3; the match to TRBD2 covers 11 bases. Germline assignment: CDR1 LGHNA and CDR2 YNFKEQ. J was trimmed by 9 bases and V by 2 bases; bases with no gene match: 19. The CDR3 is 19 amino acids. This CDR3 reads CASSQHSPRVAGGQETQYF. In nucleotides, the CDR3 is TGTGCCAGCAGCCAACACTCCCCTCGGGTAGCGGGGGGGCAGGAGACGCAGTATTTT.

CDR3 protein: CASSPRGGQETQYF. The CDR3, as DNA: TGTGCCAGCAGTCCTCGGGGAGGCCAAGAGACCCAGTACTTC. J is TRBJ2-5 and V is TRBV2; TRBD2 might be the D (6 bases). Trimming shortened V by 5 bases and J by 1 base, and 11 bases separated the two germline ends. Germline V gene sequence: CDR1 SNHLY, CDR2 FYNNEI. This CDR3 is built from 14 residues.

This clone was detected a few times. The V gene is TRBV7-3, the J gene TRBJ2-1; 10 bases align to TRBD1. CDR1 and CDR2 from the germline V gene are SGHTA and FQGTGA. The CDR3 totals 14 residues. Trimming cost V 5 bases and J 8 bases; bases outside gene matches: 6. The DNA of the CDR3 is TGTGCCAGCAGCCCTGGGACAGGGGTGGATGAGCAGTTCTTC. Residues: CASSPGTGVDEQFF. The full variable domain, with the rest looked up from reference TRBV7-3 and TRBJ2-1, is GAGVSQTPSNKVTEKGKYVELRCDPISGHTALYWYRQSLGQGPEFLIYFQGTGAADDSGLPNDRFFAVRPEGSVSTLKIQRTERGDSAVYLCASSPGTGVDEQFFGPGTRLTVL.

The gene calls are TRBV27 and TRBJ2-5; D gene uncertain. Germline CDR1 and CDR2: MNHEY and SMNVEV (reference sequence). This CDR3 is built from 13 residues. V was cut by 3 bases and J by 4 bases, with 9 bases left in between. CDR3 sequence reads: CASSFNPPETQYF. DNA of the CDR3: TGTGCCAGCAGTTTTAATCCCCCAGAGACCCAGTACTTC.

The J gene is TRBJ2-3, the V gene TRBV7-2; maybe TRBD1 (5 bases). Trimming took 0 bases from V and 1 from J, leaving 8 bases between them. In germline, CDR1 is SGHTA, CDR2 FQGNSA. The CDR3 contains 15 residues. Here the CDR3 reads CASSLAGQRTDTQYF. The DNA of the CDR3 is TGTGCCAGCAGCTTAGCGGGGCAGCGCACAGATACGCAGTATTTT.

This clone showed up just a few times. J is TRBJ2-5 and V is TRBV6-6, with D unclear. Trimming took 0 bases from V and 5 from J, leaving 7 bases between them. This CDR3 contains 13 residues. CDR1 and CDR2 from the germline V gene are MNHNY and SVGAGI (reference sequence). CDR3 in amino acids: CASSYSEQETQYF. DNA for the CDR3: TGTGCCAGCAGTTACTCGGAACAGGAGACCCAGTACTTC.

The chain carries TRBV4-2 and TRBJ2-7, with 11 positions matching TRBD2. Germline trimming cut 0 bases from V and 6 bases from J; bases unmatched to any gene: 4. In germline, CDR1 is LGHNA, CDR2 YNFKEQ. The CDR3 has 15 residues. CDR3 bases: TGTGCCAGCAGCCAAGATCCGACTAGCGGGGCCGAGCAGTACTTC. Protein: CASSQDPTSGAEQYF.